The entry that follows covers one T cell receptor (beta chain) sequence. Its specificity is unknown. These data come from a study of T-cell reconstitution after alpha-beta-depleted transplantation in children. Study-level points and caveats: One year post-transplant, T-cell counts and diversity were largely derived from T cells produced anew.

Molecular barcoding with unique molecular identifiers was used for the TCRbeta library. TCRdb analysed the PCR reads with MiXCR anew, one entry per CDR3 protein. The top ten hold about 41% of the sample, which has approximately 350,000 distinct CDR3 sequences, 16% seen once. Looked up from germline, CDR1 is LNHNV and CDR2 is YYDKDF (reference sequence). The CDR3 has 13 residues. V lost 5 bases, J lost 7 bases, and 14 bases lay in between. This chain joins TRBV15 and TRBJ1-1; D might be TRBD1 (6 bases). This clonotype was obtained from a male patient between 2 and 10 years old who had a stem cell transplant for acute lymphoblastic leukemia, so the T cells may come from the graft donor. The source was PBMCs, mostly from graft donor cells, collected 360 days after TCRalphabeta/CD19-depleted stem cell transplant. The CDR3 DNA reads TGTGCCACCAGCCCCGGCAGGGGCCTTGAAGCTTTCTTT. This encodes CATSPGRGLEAFF.